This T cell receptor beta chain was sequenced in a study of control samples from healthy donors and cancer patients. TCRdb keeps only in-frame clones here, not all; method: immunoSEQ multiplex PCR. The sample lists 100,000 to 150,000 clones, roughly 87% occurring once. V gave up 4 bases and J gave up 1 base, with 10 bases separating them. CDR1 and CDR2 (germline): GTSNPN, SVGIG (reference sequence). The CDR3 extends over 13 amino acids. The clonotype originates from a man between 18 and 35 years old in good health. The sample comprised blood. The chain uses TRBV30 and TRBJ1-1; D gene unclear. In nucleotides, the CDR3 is TGTGCCTGGATCACGGAATGGAACACTGAAGCTTTCTTT. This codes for CAWITEWNTEAFF.